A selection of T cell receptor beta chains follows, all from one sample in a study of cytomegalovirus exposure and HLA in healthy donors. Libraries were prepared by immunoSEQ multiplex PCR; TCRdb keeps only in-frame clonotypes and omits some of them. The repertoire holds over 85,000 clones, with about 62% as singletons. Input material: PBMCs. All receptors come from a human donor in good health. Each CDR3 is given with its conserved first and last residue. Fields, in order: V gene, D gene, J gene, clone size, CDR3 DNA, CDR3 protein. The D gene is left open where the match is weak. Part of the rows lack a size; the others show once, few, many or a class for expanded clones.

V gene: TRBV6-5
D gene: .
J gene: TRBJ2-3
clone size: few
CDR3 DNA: TGTGCCAGCAGTTACTCGAGGGCAGGGGGCACAGATACGCAGTATTTT
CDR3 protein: CASSYSRAGGTDTQYF

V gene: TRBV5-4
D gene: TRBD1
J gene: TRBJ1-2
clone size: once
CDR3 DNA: TGTGCCAGCAGCTTGTCTGGCCAGGGGGGAGGCTACACCTTC
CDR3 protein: CASSLSGQGGGYTF

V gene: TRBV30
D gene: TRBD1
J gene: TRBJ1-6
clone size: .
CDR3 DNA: TGTGCCTGGACTATAGGACAGGGCGATTCACCCCTCCACTTT
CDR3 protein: CAWTIGQGDSPLHF

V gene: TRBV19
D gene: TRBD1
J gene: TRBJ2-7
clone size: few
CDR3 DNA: TGTGCCAGCGGACAGGGATCCTACGAGCAGTACTTC
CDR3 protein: CASGQGSYEQYF

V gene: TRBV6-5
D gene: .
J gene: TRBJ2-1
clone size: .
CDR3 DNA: TGTGCCAGCAGTTACTCGGGACACACTTACAATGAGCAGTTCTTC
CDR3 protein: CASSYSGHTYNEQFF

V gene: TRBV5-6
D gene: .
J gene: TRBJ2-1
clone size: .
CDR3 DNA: TGTGCCAGCAGCGCGTACGGGATCAAGGTACCCTTGGAGTTCTTC
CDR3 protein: CASSAYGIKVPLEFF

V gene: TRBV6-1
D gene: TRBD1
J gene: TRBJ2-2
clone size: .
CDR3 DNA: TGTGCCAGCAGGTGGACAGGGAGGAACACCGGGGAGCTGTTTTTT
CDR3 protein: CASRWTGRNTGELFF

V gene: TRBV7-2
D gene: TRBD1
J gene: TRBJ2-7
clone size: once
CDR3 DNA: TGTGCCAGCAGCAAACGAGACAGGGTGAAGAACGAGCAGTACTTC
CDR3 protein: CASSKRDRVKNEQYF

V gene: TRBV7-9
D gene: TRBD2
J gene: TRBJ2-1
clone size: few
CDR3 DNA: TGTGCCAGCAGCGGGCAGGGACTAGCGCTCTCCTACAATGAGCAGTTCTTC
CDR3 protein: CASSGQGLALSYNEQFF

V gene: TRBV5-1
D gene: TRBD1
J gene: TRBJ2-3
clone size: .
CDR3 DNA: TGCGCCAGCAGCATCGACAGGGTTAACACAGATACGCAGTATTTT
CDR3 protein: CASSIDRVNTDTQYF

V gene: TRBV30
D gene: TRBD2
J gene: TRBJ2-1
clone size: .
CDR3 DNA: TGTGCCTGGAGTTACCCCGGGACTAGCGCGAAGGATGAGCAGTTCTTC
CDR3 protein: CAWSYPGTSAKDEQFF

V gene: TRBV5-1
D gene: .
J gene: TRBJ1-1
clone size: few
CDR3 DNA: TGCGCCAGCAGCTTGGATGGGTGGAGCAGGGGGAACACTGAAGCTTTCTTT
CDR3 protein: CASSLDGWSRGNTEAFF

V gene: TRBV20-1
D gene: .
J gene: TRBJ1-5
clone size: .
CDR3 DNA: TGCAGTGCGGGAGGGGGTCAGCCCCAGCATTTT
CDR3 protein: CSAGGGQPQHF